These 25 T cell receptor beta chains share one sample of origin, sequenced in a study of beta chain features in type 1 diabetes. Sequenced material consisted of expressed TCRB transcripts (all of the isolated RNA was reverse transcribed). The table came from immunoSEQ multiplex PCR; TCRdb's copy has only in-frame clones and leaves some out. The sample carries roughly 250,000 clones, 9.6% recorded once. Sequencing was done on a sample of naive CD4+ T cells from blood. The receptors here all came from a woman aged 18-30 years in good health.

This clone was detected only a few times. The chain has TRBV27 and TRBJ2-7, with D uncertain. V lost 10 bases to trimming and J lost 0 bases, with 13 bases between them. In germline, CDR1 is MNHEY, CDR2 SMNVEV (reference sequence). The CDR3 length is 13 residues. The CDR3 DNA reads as TGTGCCACTAAGGCAGGTAGCTCCTACGAGCAGTACTTC. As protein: CATKAGSSYEQYF.

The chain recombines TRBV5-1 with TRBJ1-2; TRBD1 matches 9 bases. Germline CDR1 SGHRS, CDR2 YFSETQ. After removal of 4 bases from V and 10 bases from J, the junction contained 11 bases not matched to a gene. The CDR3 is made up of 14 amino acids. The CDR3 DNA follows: TGCGCCAGCAGCCCAGGGAGACAGGGGGACGCCTACACCTTC. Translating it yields CASSPGRQGDAYTF.

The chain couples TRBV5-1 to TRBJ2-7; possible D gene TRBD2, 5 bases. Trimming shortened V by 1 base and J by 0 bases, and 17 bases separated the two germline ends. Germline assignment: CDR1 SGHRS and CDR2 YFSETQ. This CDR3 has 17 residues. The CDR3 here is CASSLTAGAQSSYEQYF. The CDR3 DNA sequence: TGCGCCAGCAGCTTGACGGCGGGTGCCCAGAGCTCCTACGAGCAGTACTTC. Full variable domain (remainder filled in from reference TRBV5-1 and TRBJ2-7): KAGVTQTPRYLIKTRGQQVTLSCSPISGHRSVSWYQQTPGQGLQFLFEYFSETQRNKGNFPGRFSGRQFSNSRSEMNVSTLELGDSALYLCASSLTAGAQSSYEQYFGPGTRLTVT.

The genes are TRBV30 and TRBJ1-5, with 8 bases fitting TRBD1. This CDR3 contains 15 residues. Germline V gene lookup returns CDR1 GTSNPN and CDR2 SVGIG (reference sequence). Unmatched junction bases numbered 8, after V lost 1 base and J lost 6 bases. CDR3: CAWSAPTGGGQPQHF. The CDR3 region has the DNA TGTGCCTGGAGTGCCCCCACAGGGGGAGGTCAGCCCCAGCATTTT.

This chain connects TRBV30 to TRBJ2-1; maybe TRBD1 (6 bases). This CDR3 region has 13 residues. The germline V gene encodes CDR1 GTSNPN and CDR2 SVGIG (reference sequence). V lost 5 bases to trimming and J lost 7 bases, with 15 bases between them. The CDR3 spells CAWGLLQGNEQFF. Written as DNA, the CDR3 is TGTGCCTGGGGCCTCCTCCAGGGGAATGAGCAGTTCTTC.

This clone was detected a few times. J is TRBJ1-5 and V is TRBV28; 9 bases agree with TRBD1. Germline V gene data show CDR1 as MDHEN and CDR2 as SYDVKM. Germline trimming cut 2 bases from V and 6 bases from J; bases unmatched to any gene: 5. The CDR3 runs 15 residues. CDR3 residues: CASSLTQGAAQPQHF. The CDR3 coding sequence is TGTGCCAGCAGTTTAACACAGGGGGCGGCTCAGCCCCAGCATTTT.

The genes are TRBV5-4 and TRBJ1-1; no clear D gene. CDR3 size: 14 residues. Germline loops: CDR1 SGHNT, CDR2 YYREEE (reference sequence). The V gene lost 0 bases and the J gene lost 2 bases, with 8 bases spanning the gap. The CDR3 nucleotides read TGTGCCAGCAGCTTGGTATCGGGAAACACTGAAGCTTTCTTT. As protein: CASSLVSGNTEAFF.

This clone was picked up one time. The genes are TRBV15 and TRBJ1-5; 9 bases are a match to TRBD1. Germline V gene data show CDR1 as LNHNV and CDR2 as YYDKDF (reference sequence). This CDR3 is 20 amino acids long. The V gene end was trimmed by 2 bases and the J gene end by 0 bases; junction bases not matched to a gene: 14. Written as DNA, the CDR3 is TGTGCCACCAGCAGAATCCTCCTCCGGGACAGGGTTTATAGCAATCAGCCCCAGCATTTT. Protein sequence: CATSRILLRDRVYSNQPQHF.

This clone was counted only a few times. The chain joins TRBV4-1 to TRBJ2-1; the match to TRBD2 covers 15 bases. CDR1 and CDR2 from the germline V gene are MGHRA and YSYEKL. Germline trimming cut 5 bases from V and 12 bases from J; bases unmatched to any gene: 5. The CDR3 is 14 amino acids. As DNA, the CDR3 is TGCGCCAGCAGCGGACTAGCGGGAGGGCCCGGGCAGTTCTTC. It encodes CASSGLAGGPGQFF.

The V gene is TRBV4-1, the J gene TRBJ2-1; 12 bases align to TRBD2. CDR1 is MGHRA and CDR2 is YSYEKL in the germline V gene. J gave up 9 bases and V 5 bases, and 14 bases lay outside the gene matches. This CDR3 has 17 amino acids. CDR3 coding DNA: TGCGCCAGCAGCACAAGGGCCAGACTAGCGGGAGTTCCTGAGCAGTTCTTC. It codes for CASSTRARLAGVPEQFF.

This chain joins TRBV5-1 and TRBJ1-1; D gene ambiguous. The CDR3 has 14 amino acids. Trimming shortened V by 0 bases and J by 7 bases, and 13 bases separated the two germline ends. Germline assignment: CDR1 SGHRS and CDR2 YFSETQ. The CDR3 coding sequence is TGCGCCAGCAGCTTGGACGCCCCAAGAGGTGAAGCTTTCTTT. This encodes CASSLDAPRGEAFF. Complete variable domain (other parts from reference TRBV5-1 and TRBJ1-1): KAGVTQTPRYLIKTRGQQVTLSCSPISGHRSVSWYQQTPGQGLQFLFEYFSETQRNKGNFPGRFSGRQFSNSRSEMNVSTLELGDSALYLCASSLDAPRGEAFFGQGTRLTVV.

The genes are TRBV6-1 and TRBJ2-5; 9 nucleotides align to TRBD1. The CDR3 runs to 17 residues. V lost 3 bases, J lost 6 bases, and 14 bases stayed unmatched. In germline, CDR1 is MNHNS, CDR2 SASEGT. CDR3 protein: CASSERRGTGGKKTQYF. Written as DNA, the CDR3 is TGTGCCAGCAGTGAGAGACGCGGAACAGGGGGCAAAAAGACCCAGTACTTC.

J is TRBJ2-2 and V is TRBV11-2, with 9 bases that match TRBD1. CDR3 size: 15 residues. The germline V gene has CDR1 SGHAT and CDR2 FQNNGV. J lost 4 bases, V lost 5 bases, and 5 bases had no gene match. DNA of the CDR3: TGTGCCAGCAGCGCCGGGACAGGGACCACCGGGGAGCTGTTTTTT. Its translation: CASSAGTGTTGELFF.

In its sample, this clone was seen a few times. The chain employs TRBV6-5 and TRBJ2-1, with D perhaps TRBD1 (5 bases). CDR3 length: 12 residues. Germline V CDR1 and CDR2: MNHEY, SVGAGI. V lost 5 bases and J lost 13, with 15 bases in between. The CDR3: CASSEWQGSQFF. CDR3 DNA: TGTGCCAGCAGTGAGTGGCAGGGAAGTCAGTTCTTC.

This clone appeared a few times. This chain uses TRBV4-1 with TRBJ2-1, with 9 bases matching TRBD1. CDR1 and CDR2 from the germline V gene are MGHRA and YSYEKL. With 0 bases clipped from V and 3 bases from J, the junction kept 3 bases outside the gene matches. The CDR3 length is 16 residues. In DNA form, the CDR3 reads TGCGCCAGCAGCCAAGATTCGACAGGGGGCTACAATGAGCAGTTCTTC. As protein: CASSQDSTGGYNEQFF.

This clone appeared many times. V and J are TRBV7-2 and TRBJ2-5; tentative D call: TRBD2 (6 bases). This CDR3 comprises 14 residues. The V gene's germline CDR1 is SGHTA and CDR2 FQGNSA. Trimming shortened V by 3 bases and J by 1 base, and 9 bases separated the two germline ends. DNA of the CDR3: TGTGCCAGCAGCTTGGGACTGTCCCAAGAGACCCAGTACTTC. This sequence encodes CASSLGLSQETQYF.

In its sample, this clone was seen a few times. Written as DNA, the CDR3 is TGTGCCAGCTCGCAATCCGGGACTGCCACCTACGAGCAGTACTTC. It yields the protein CASSQSGTATYEQYF. The V call is TRBV18, the J call TRBJ2-7, with a possible D match to TRBD2 (6 bases). V lost 6 bases to trimming and J lost 2 bases, with 17 bases between them. Germline assignment: CDR1 KGHSH and CDR2 LQKENI. This CDR3 comprises 15 residues.

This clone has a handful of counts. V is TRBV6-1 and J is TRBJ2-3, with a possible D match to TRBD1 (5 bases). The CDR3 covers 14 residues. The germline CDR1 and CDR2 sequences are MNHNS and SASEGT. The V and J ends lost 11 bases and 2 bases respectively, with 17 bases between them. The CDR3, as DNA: TGTGCCGGCCGCTGGGGCAGGGACACAGATACGCAGTATTTT. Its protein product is CAGRWGRDTDTQYF.

The CDR3: CASSQDLLNTGELFF. DNA for the CDR3: TGTGCCAGCAGCCAAGATCTCCTGAACACCGGGGAGCTGTTTTTT. V usage is TRBV14 and J usage is TRBJ2-2; D not resolved. The germline V gene has CDR1 SGHDN and CDR2 FVKESK. The CDR3 is 15 residues long. V was trimmed by 0 bases and J by 1 base, leaving 6 bases between them.

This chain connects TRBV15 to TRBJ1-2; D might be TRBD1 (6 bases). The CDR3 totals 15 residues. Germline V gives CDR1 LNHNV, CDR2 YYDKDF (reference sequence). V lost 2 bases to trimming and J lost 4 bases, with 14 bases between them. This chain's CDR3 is CATSRSGRGSYGYTF. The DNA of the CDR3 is TGTGCCACCAGCAGATCGGGGAGGGGGAGCTATGGCTACACCTTC. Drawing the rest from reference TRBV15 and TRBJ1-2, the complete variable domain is DAMVIQNPRYQVTQFGKPVTLSCSQTLNHNVMYWYQQKSSQAPKLLFHYYDKDFNNEADTPDNFQSRRPNTSFCFLDIRSPGLGDTAMYLCATSRSGRGSYGYTFGSGTRLTVV.

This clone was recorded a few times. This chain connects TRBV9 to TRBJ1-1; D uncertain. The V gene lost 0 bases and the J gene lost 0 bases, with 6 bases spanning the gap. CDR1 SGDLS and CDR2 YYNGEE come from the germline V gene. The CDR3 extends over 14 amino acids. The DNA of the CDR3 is TGTGCCAGCAGCGTAGACACATTGAACACTGAAGCTTTCTTT. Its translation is CASSVDTLNTEAFF.

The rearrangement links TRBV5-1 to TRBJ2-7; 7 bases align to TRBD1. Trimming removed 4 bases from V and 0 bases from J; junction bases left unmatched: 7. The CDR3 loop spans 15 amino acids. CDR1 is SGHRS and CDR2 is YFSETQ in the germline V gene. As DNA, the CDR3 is TGCGCCAGCAGCCTAACCGGGACAGTCTCCTACGAGCAGTACTTC. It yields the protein CASSLTGTVSYEQYF.

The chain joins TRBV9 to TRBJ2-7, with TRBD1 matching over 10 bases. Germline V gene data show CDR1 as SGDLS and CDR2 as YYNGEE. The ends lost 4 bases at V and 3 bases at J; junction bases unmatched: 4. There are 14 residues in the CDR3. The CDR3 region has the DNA TGTGCCAGCAGCCCCCGGACAGGGGGCTACGAGCAGTACTTC. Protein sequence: CASSPRTGGYEQYF.

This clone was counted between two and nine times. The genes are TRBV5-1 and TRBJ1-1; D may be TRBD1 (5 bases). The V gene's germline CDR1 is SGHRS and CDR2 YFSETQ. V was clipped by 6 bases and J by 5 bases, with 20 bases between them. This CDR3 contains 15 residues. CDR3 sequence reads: CASTEMIGASTEAFF. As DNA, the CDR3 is TGCGCCAGCACAGAAATGATTGGGGCATCGACTGAAGCTTTCTTT.

CDR3 coding DNA: TGTGCCAGCAGCCCCGAGGCAGGGACCTACGAGCAGTACTTC. Protein: CASSPEAGTYEQYF. The chain recombines TRBV7-9 with TRBJ2-7, with D maybe TRBD1 (5 bases). The CDR3 is 14 amino acids. Germline CDR1 SEHNR, CDR2 FQNEAQ (reference sequence). Trimming removed 5 bases from V and 2 bases from J, with 13 bases in between.